Listed below are T cell receptor beta chains from one sample, sequenced in a study of CD8 T cells in ankylosing spondylitis. Using its own MiXCR run on the 5' RACE reads, TCRdb lists one record per CDR3 protein. The sample has 500,000 to 650,000 distinct CDR3 sequences, approximately 5% seen once. The material sequenced was blood, either unsorted or a sorted T cell fraction (not recorded which). The origin of the receptors is a male donor with ankylosing spondylitis. Each CDR3 is given with its conserved first and last residue. D genes are given only for firm matches. Where a row states a size, it is once, few, many or the class of an expanded clone; other rows omit it.

j_call v_call clone_size d_call cdr3_aa cdr3_nt
TRBJ1-3 TRBV10-3 - TRBD1 CAISLTGSKNTIYF TGTGCCATCAGTTTGACAGGGTCGAAAAACACCATATATTTT
TRBJ1-1 TRBV7-9 many - CASSDRGPQNTEAFF TGTGCCAGCAGTGATCGTGGACCGCAGAACACTGAAGCTTTCTTT
TRBJ2-3 TRBV29-1 many - CSVEDPSTGTDTQYF TGCAGCGTTGAAGACCCCTCGACTGGCACAGATACGCAGTATTTT
TRBJ2-1 TRBV28 many - CASSPPGARRYNEQFF TGTGCCAGCAGTCCTCCAGGGGCTAGACGATACAATGAGCAGTTCTTC
TRBJ2-6 TRBV9 few TRBD1 CASTRQGQIFSGANVLTF TGTGCCAGTACCCGTCAGGGACAGATATTCTCTGGGGCCAACGTCCTGACTTTC
TRBJ2-2 TRBV27 many TRBD2 CASSATYFSGPTGELFF TGTGCCAGCAGTGCAACATATTTTAGCGGGCCTACCGGGGAGCTGTTTTTT
TRBJ1-4 TRBV6-6 few TRBD1 CASKGQRFEKLFF TGTGCCAGCAAGGGACAGAGGTTTGAAAAACTGTTTTTT
TRBJ2-1 TRBV5-1 many TRBD2 CASSWGLADYNEQFF TGCGCCAGCAGCTGGGGACTAGCGGACTACAATGAGCAGTTCTTC
TRBJ1-2 TRBV6-2/TRBV6-3 many - CASSYSWGVGYGYTF TGTGCCAGCAGTTACTCGTGGGGCGTCGGCTATGGCTACACCTTC
TRBJ2-1 TRBV7-9 few TRBD2 CASSPETSSEQFF TGTGCCAGCAGCCCCGAGACTAGCTCTGAGCAGTTCTTC
TRBJ2-1 TRBV10-3 many TRBD2 CAIRTERGDYNEQFF TGTGCCATCAGGACGGAGCGGGGAGATTACAATGAGCAGTTCTTC
TRBJ2-2 TRBV28 many - CASSRYGIRGVNTGELFF TGTGCCAGCAGTCGCTACGGGATTAGGGGGGTGAACACCGGGGAGCTGTTTTTT
TRBJ2-7 TRBV18 few - CASSPGTREQYF TGTGCCAGCTCACCAGGGACGAGAGAGCAGTACTTC
TRBJ2-3 TRBV6-5 few - CASSYSAGDTQYF TGTGCCAGCAGTTACTCTGCCGGGGATACGCAGTATTTT
TRBJ1-2 TRBV21-1 many - CASSSDRDSGYTF TGTGCCAGCAGCTCGGACAGGGACTCTGGCTACACCTTC
TRBJ1-2 TRBV7-9 many TRBD1 CASSLGFRDRGPYGYTF TGTGCCAGCAGCTTAGGATTCCGGGACAGGGGGCCGTATGGCTACACCTTC
TRBJ2-1 TRBV15 many TRBD1 CATSRALMGQGRNEQFF TGTGCCACCAGCAGAGCGTTAATGGGACAGGGGCGGAATGAGCAGTTCTTC
TRBJ2-5 TRBV7-9 - TRBD1 CASSGWDRVETQYF TGTGCCAGCAGTGGATGGGACAGGGTGGAGACCCAGTACTTC
TRBJ2-3 TRBV6-2/TRBV6-3 many - CASSYSRGSIDTQYF TGTGCCAGCAGTTACTCGAGGGGTAGTATAGATACGCAGTATTTT
TRBJ2-7 TRBV6-2/TRBV6-3 many - CASFYPGRQYF TGTGCCAGCTTTTATCCGGGTAGGCAGTACTTC
TRBJ2-1 TRBV24-1 many - CATSDGTRGNEQFF TGTGCCACCAGTGATGGCACCAGGGGAAATGAGCAGTTCTTC
TRBJ1-5 TRBV6-5 - TRBD1 CASSYPKPGQGGQPQHF TGTGCCAGCAGTTACCCGAAGCCGGGACAGGGCGGGCAGCCCCAGCATTTT
TRBJ2-6 TRBV5-1 few - CASSTSGGANVLTF TGCGCCAGCAGCACCTCCGGTGGGGCCAACGTCCTGACTTTC
TRBJ1-2 TRBV28 many TRBD1 CASSLFRGQSVRGYTF TGTGCCAGCAGTTTATTCAGGGGGCAATCAGTGCGTGGCTACACCTTC
TRBJ2-4 TRBV7-9 many TRBD1 CASSLKPQGKNIQYF TGTGCCAGCAGCTTAAAACCACAGGGGAAAAACATTCAGTACTTC
TRBJ1-1 TRBV4-3 many - CASSQDVGPGTEAFF TGCGCCAGCAGCCAAGATGTGGGCCCTGGCACTGAAGCTTTCTTT
TRBJ1-1 TRBV5-1 many - CASRGGGLDIEAFF TGCGCCAGCAGGGGGGGGGGCCTCGACATTGAAGCTTTCTTT
TRBJ1-1 TRBV5-1 many - CASIMRARANTEAFF TGCGCCAGCATCATGAGGGCTAGGGCGAACACTGAAGCTTTCTTT